This passage covers 4 T cell receptor beta chains from one sample sequenced in a study of blood T cell repertoires in COVID-19. Assay used: immunoSEQ multiplex PCR; TCRdb lists only in-frame clones, some missing. Of about 520,000 clones listed, 70% to 90% are singletons. Material: peripheral blood. The receptors were gathered from a human donor in a cohort sampled during active COVID-19.

This clone was detected ten times or more. This chain joins TRBV6-5 and TRBJ2-7, with TRBD1 as a possible D gene (5 bases). This CDR3 comprises 14 residues. Germline V gene lookup returns CDR1 MNHEY and CDR2 SVGAGI. The ends were cut back, 2 bases at V and 2 bases at J, with 10 bases in the middle. The CDR3 here is CASSYVDRPYEQYF. The CDR3 DNA follows: TGTGCCAGCAGTTACGTAGACAGACCCTACGAGCAGTACTTC.

The chain combines TRBV27 with TRBJ1-1; 8 bases match TRBD1. CDR3 length equals 18 residues. Germline CDR1 MNHEY, CDR2 SMNVEV (reference sequence). With V trimmed by 4 bases and J by 8 bases, 21 bases remained unmatched. This chain's CDR3 is CASSSRSRLRDRSTEAFF. The CDR3 DNA reads as TGTGCCAGCAGTTCACGATCGAGGTTGAGGGACAGGAGTACAGAAGCTTTCTTT.

This sequence joins TRBV7-8 and TRBJ1-2; TRBD1 agrees at 7 bases. The CDR3 is made up of 15 amino acids. From germline, CDR1 is SGHVS and CDR2 FQNEAQ. V gave up 1 base and J gave up 0 bases; unmatched junction bases: 2. As DNA, the CDR3 is TGTGCCAGCAGCTTAGAAGGACAGGCTAACTATGGCTACACCTTC. Its translation: CASSLEGQANYGYTF.

The V call is TRBV7-3, the J call TRBJ2-1; weak D call: TRBD2 (6 bases). Germline lookup yields CDR1 SGHTA and CDR2 FQGTGA. This CDR3 comprises 16 residues. The ends were cut back, 5 bases at V and 5 bases at J, with 19 bases in the middle. CDR3 residues: CASSPSGGTDHNEQFF. As DNA, the CDR3 is TGTGCCAGCAGCCCCTCGGGCGGGACGGACCACAATGAGCAGTTCTTC.